The 21 T cell receptor beta chains reported below all come from one sample, sequenced in a study of PD-L1 blockade in urothelial cancer. Only in-frame clones appear in the TCRdb table, and some are missing; sequencing was by immunoSEQ multiplex PCR. In the table there are 40,000 or so clones, about 80% of which are singletons. This specimen consisted of PBMCs, obtained around atezolizumab (anti-PD-L1) treatment. The receptors were sampled from a man aged 70 or older with urothelial cancer.

The V and J genes are TRBV18 and TRBJ2-5; 12 nucleotides line up with TRBD2. V was pared by 3 bases and J by 4 bases, with 3 bases of the junction left unmatched. The CDR3 is 15 amino acids. Germline V gene sequence: CDR1 KGHSH, CDR2 LQKENI. In nucleotides, the CDR3 is TGTGCCAGCTCACCCCCGGGACTAGCGGGAGAGACCCAGTACTTC. Amino acids: CASSPPGLAGETQYF.

The chain links TRBV7-7 to TRBJ2-3; D is unclear. In germline, CDR1 is SSHAT, CDR2 FNYEAQ (reference sequence). This CDR3 comprises 13 residues. V lost 3 bases to trimming and J lost 2 bases, with 6 bases between them. CDR3 protein: CASSLLDTDTQYF. In DNA form, the CDR3 reads TGTGCCAGCAGCTTGTTAGACACAGATACGCAGTATTTT.

The rearrangement joins TRBV7-3 to TRBJ2-5; D is unresolved. The CDR3 has 13 residues. The V gene's germline CDR1 is SGHTA and CDR2 FQGTGA. V was trimmed by 5 bases and J by 3 bases, leaving 10 bases between them. The CDR3 DNA is TGTGCCAGCAGCCGCGCAGGAAAAGAGACCCAGTACTTC. This sequence encodes CASSRAGKETQYF.

This chain connects TRBV7-2 to TRBJ2-3; 13 positions match TRBD2. Trimming at V came to 1 base and at J to 5 bases, leaving 6 bases not matched to a gene. In germline, CDR1 is SGHTA, CDR2 FQGNSA. This CDR3 comprises 17 residues. The CDR3 is CASSLGGLAGAQDTQYF. In DNA form, the CDR3 reads TGTGCCAGCAGCTTAGGAGGACTAGCGGGGGCGCAAGATACGCAGTATTTT. Drawing the rest from reference TRBV7-2 and TRBJ2-3, the complete variable domain is GAGVSQSPSNKVTEKGKDVELRCDPISGHTALYWYRQSLGQGLEFLIYFQGNSAPDKSGLPSDRFSAERTGGSVSTLTIQRTQQEDSAVYLCASSLGGLAGAQDTQYFGPGTRLTVL.

The chain employs TRBV21-1 and TRBJ1-5; the DNA was not compared with TRBD1, the D call given in the table. TRBV21-1 is designated a pseudogene. The CDR3 is 16 residues long. CDR3 in amino acids: CASSKYWGPCNQPQHF. DNA of the CDR3: TGTGCCAGCAGCAAGTATTGGGGGCCTTGCAATCAGCCCCAGCATTTT.

This clone has just a few counts. The J gene is TRBJ1-2, the V gene TRBV20-1; D is perhaps TRBD1 (5 bases). Germline assignment: CDR1 DFQATT and CDR2 SNEGSKA (reference sequence). V was clipped by 0 bases and J by 7 bases, with 6 bases between them. CDR3 length: 11 amino acids. The CDR3 coding sequence is TGCAGTGCTAGAGATCAGGGTGGCTACACCTTC. It is translated as CSARDQGGYTF.

The gene calls are TRBV7-2 and TRBJ1-5, with D perhaps matching TRBD1 (5 bases). Germline assignment: CDR1 SGHTA and CDR2 FQGNSA. The CDR3 contains 15 residues. Trimming took off 5 bases at V and 11 bases at J, with 22 bases between the two ends. Written as DNA, the CDR3 is TGTGCCAGCAGCGCCGCGGACACCCCAAGGAGTTCCCAGCATTTT. Translation: CASSAADTPRSSQHF.

J is TRBJ2-6 and V is TRBV9, with D possibly being TRBD2 (6 bases). V was shortened by 0 bases and J by 1 base, with 14 bases between the two germline ends. The CDR3 is 18 amino acids. Germline CDR1 SGDLS, CDR2 YYNGEE. CDR3 protein: CASSVAPMAGSGANVLTF. CDR3 DNA sequence: TGTGCCAGCAGCGTAGCCCCCATGGCGGGATCTGGGGCCAACGTCCTGACTTTC.

This clone occurred a few times. For the CDR3, the DNA is TGTGCCAGCAGGATCCCTAATAGCGGGAGGGCCCGGGAGACCCAGTACTTC. Translated: CASRIPNSGRARETQYF. The rearrangement uses TRBV2 and TRBJ2-5, with 11 bases fitting TRBD2. The CDR3 spans 17 residues. The V and J ends lost 6 bases and 5 bases, in that order; junction bases with no gene match: 14. Germline CDR1 SNHLY, CDR2 FYNNEI.

CDR3 in amino acids: CASSYGPHYEQYF. Here the CDR3 DNA reads TGTGCCAGCAGTTACGGGCCGCACTACGAGCAGTACTTC. The rearrangement links TRBV6-5 to TRBJ2-7; D gene unclear. The CDR3 contains 13 residues. V lost 2 bases and J lost 3, with 8 bases in between. In germline, CDR1 is MNHEY, CDR2 SVGAGI.

This clone was detected only once. V is TRBV28 and J is TRBJ2-5; a weak D match, TRBD2 (5 bases). Trimming left V 3 bases short and J 2 bases short, with 10 bases between. Germline CDR1 and CDR2: MDHEN and SYDVKM. The CDR3 has 14 residues. CDR3 DNA: TGTGCCAGCAGTTTGTCGGGATTACAAGAGACCCAGTACTTC. Translation: CASSLSGLQETQYF.

This chain connects TRBV6-6 to TRBJ2-3; the D is unclear. V lost 0 bases, J lost 4 bases, and 8 bases lay in between. CDR3 length: 14 amino acids. CDR1 MNHNY and CDR2 SVGAGI come from the germline V gene (reference sequence). The CDR3 nucleotides are TGTGCCAGCAGTTACTCGGGCAGTCCAGATACGCAGTATTTT. It translates to CASSYSGSPDTQYF.

The V gene is TRBV10-3, the J gene TRBJ2-5; D possibly corresponds to TRBD1 (6 bases). This CDR3 comprises 15 residues. Germline V gives CDR1 ENHRY, CDR2 SYGVKD. V was trimmed by 3 bases and J by 5 bases, leaving 16 bases between them. The CDR3 sequence is CAISDLQGIEETQYF. For the CDR3, the DNA is TGTGCCATCAGTGACCTACAGGGAATAGAGGAGACCCAGTACTTC.

This clone occurred a few times. The rearrangement links TRBV2 to TRBJ1-4, with a tentative D call TRBD1 (5 bases). Germline V gene data show CDR1 as SNHLY and CDR2 as FYNNEI. The V gene lost 3 bases and the J gene lost 13 bases, with 9 bases spanning the gap. The CDR3 totals 11 residues. This CDR3 is CASSEGPRLFF. The CDR3 nucleotides are TGTGCCAGCAGTGAGGGGCCTAGACTGTTTTTT.

The V call is TRBV12-5, the J call TRBJ2-1; 8 bases are a match to TRBD2. The CDR3 contains 13 residues. The germline V gene encodes CDR1 LGHNT and CDR2 FRNRAP. The V segment lost 7 bases and the J segment 4 bases; nucleotides outside the gene matches: 3. The CDR3 spells CASAGGVYNEQFF. CDR3 nucleotide sequence: TGTGCTAGTGCGGGGGGGGTTTACAATGAGCAGTTCTTC.

V is TRBV5-1 and J is TRBJ2-7, with TRBD1 matching 10 bases. Losses at the gene ends were 0 bases for V and 5 bases for J; bases not matched to a gene: 8. The V gene's germline CDR1 is SGHRS and CDR2 YFSETQ. The CDR3 has 16 amino acids. The CDR3 loop is CASSLARGTGADEQYF. CDR3 nucleotides: TGCGCCAGCAGCTTGGCCCGGGGGACAGGGGCCGACGAGCAGTACTTC.

This chain uses TRBV6-1 with TRBJ1-6, with D possibly matching TRBD1 (5 bases). Germline CDR1 and CDR2: MNHNS and SASEGT. Trimming removed 8 bases at V and 12 bases at J, with 17 bases between. CDR3 length: 13 residues. The DNA for the CDR3 is TGTGCCAGCTCGGACACTGCCCAGAGACCCCTCCACTTT. Translation gives CASSDTAQRPLHF.

J is TRBJ1-1 and V is TRBV7-2; 9 nucleotides match TRBD1. This CDR3 is built from 14 residues. Germline V gene data show CDR1 as SGHTA and CDR2 as FQGNSA. After removal of 5 bases from V and 3 bases from J, the junction contained 4 bases not matched to a gene. The CDR3 is CASSPDRGDTEAFF. Here the CDR3 DNA reads TGTGCCAGCAGCCCCGACAGGGGGGACACTGAAGCTTTCTTT.

The chain links TRBV6-5 to TRBJ1-5; the match to TRBD1 covers 8 bases. The CDR3 has 14 amino acids. V trimming: 4 bases; J trimming: 7 bases; junction bases outside the gene matches: 6. CDR1 and CDR2 (germline): MNHEY, SVGAGI. CDR3 coding DNA: TGTGCCAGCAGTTCCCAGGGGGCTCAGCAGCCCCAGCATTTT. Protein: CASSSQGAQQPQHF.

The chain links TRBV14 to TRBJ2-2; 10 bases align to TRBD2. The CDR3 sequence is 17 residues long. Germline V gene sequence: CDR1 SGHDN, CDR2 FVKESK. Unmatched junction bases numbered 7, after V lost 3 bases and J lost 3 bases. CDR3 sequence: CASSQIAGGRHTGELFF. CDR3 nucleotides: TGTGCCAGCAGCCAGATAGCGGGGGGCCGACACACCGGGGAGCTGTTTTTT.

This chain connects TRBV9 to TRBJ2-5; 9 bases align to TRBD1. The CDR3 covers 15 residues. Germline CDR1 reads SGDLS; CDR2 reads YYNGEE. V dropped 2 bases and J dropped 5; count of bases not matched to a gene: 7. The CDR3 coding sequence is TGTGCCAGCAGCGTCGTACAGGGGGCGTGGGAGACCCAGTACTTC. This codes for CASSVVQGAWETQYF.